The 24 T cell receptor beta chains presented below share a single source sample, sequenced in a study of T cell repertoires in cytomegalovirus infection. TCRdb used MiXCR to reprocess the reads, holding one entry per CDR3 protein. The sample includes 200,000 to 300,000 distinct CDR3 sequences, approximately 8.3% seen only once; the top ten take around 15%. Sequencing was done on a sample of PBMCs. All receptors come from a human donor in good health (CMV status not recorded). Some clones in this sample may be carry-over from other donors' samples.

This clonotype was seen at least ten times. The chain combines TRBV6-8 with TRBJ1-2; 9 bases map to TRBD1. Germline CDR1 is MNHGY and CDR2 is SAAAGT. After removal of 7 bases from V and 7 bases from J, the junction contained 10 bases not matched to a gene. The CDR3 is 14 residues long. The CDR3 DNA sequence: TGTGCCAGCACCCCGCGGGACAGGGACGGTGGCTACACCTTC. It translates to CASTPRDRDGGYTF.

This clonotype was seen more than once but under ten times. The chain has TRBV7-2 and TRBJ2-7; the match to TRBD2 covers 12 bases. J was trimmed by 6 bases and V by 5 bases; bases with no gene match: 11. CDR3 size: 16 residues. Germline CDR1 and CDR2: SGHTA and FQGNSA. The CDR3 bases are TGTGCCAGCAGCGTTACTAGCGGGGGGCTCGCCCGCGAGCAGTACTTC. Encoded protein: CASSVTSGGLAREQYF. Filled out from reference TRBV7-2 and TRBJ2-7, the complete variable domain reads GAGVSQSPSNKVTEKGKDVELRCDPISGHTALYWYRQSLGQGLEFLIYFQGNSAPDKSGLPSDRFSAERTGGSVSTLTIQRTQQEDSAVYLCASSVTSGGLAREQYFGPGTRLTVT.

The rearrangement joins TRBV19 to TRBJ2-1, with 12 bases matching TRBD2. Looked up from germline, CDR1 is LNHDA and CDR2 is SQIVND (reference sequence). The CDR3 contains 19 residues. V was pared by 1 base and J by 0 bases, with 7 bases of the junction left unmatched. The CDR3 spells CASSIGASGGESSYNEQFF. DNA of the CDR3: TGTGCCAGTAGTATAGGGGCTAGCGGGGGGGAGAGCTCCTACAATGAGCAGTTCTTC.

This clonotype was observed many times. This may be a read error: a much more frequent sequence differs by one nucleotide. This chain links TRBV6-2 or TRBV6-3 with TRBJ2-5; D ambiguous. Germline V CDR1 and CDR2: MNHEY, SVGEGT. CDR3 length equals 14 residues. The ends were cut back, 10 bases at V and 5 bases at J, with 20 bases in the middle. CDR3 coding DNA: TGTGCCACCAGGCCGGACCCCGACAAGGAGACCCAGTACTTC. Its protein product is CATRPDPDKETQYF.

V gene TRBV6-2 or TRBV6-3 combines with J gene TRBJ2-1; 9 nucleotides match TRBD1. V lost 5 bases and J lost 6; bases outside the gene matches: 5. The CDR3 totals 14 residues. CDR1 and CDR2 from the germline V gene are MNHEY and SVGEGT. The CDR3 loop is CASSPLQGANEQFF. In DNA, the CDR3 is TGTGCCAGCAGTCCACTACAGGGGGCCAATGAGCAGTTCTTC.

A few counts support this clonotype. The chain is built from TRBV30 and TRBJ1-1; D perhaps matches TRBD1 (5 bases). Germline V gives CDR1 GTSNPN, CDR2 SVGIG (reference sequence). Trimming pared 5 bases from V and 4 bases from J, leaving 11 bases between. The CDR3 is 12 residues long. The CDR3 protein is CAWGRQLTEAFF. CDR3 DNA sequence: TGTGCCTGGGGGAGACAGCTCACTGAAGCTTTCTTT.

The table lists this clonotype with many counts. The CDR3 loop is CASSLERPGNSPLHF. The DNA of the CDR3 is TGTGCCAGCAGCTTAGAGCGGCCTGGAAATTCACCCCTCCACTTT. The rearrangement joins TRBV7-2 to TRBJ1-6; D ambiguous. The length of the CDR3 is 15 residues. V lost 1 base and J 7 bases, leaving 11 bases between the germline ends. From germline, CDR1 is SGHTA and CDR2 FQGNSA.

This clonotype was seen at least ten times. The chain combines TRBV20-1 with TRBJ1-4, with D uncertain. The CDR3 consists of 14 residues. Germline assignment: CDR1 DFQATT and CDR2 SNEGSKA (reference sequence). Trimming pared 6 bases from V and 0 bases from J, leaving 11 bases between. The CDR3 loop is CSAKEGATNEKLFF. The CDR3 DNA sequence: TGCAGTGCGAAGGAGGGAGCAACTAATGAAAAACTGTTTTTT.

This clonotype was counted at least ten times. The CDR3 DNA sequence: TGTGCTAGTGGTTTGTCCGCTAGGGCTCGGAGGGACTATGGCTACACCTTC. Residues: CASGLSARARRDYGYTF. The genes are TRBV12-5 and TRBJ1-2; D is ambiguous. Germline-derived CDR1 and CDR2 are LGHNT and FRNRAP. There are 17 residues in the CDR3. Trimming pared 2 bases from V and 3 bases from J, leaving 19 bases between. Full variable domain (missing parts from reference TRBV12-5 and TRBJ1-2): DARVTQTPRHKVTEMGQEVTMRCQPILGHNTVFWYRQTMMQGLELLAYFRNRAPLDDSGMPKDRFSAEMPDATLATLKIQPSEPRDSAVYFCASGLSARARRDYGYTFGSGTRLTVV.

This clonotype was picked up many times. This sequence joins TRBV15 and TRBJ1-5; TRBD1 might be the D (5 bases). The germline V gene encodes CDR1 LNHNV and CDR2 YYDKDF (reference sequence). The CDR3 runs to 17 residues. V lost 0 bases and J lost 0, with 12 bases in between. Here the CDR3 DNA reads TGTGCCACCAGCAGAGATGGGGCAGGGCTTAGCAATCAGCCCCAGCATTTT. Residues: CATSRDGAGLSNQPQHF. Complete variable domain (other parts from reference TRBV15 and TRBJ1-5): DAMVIQNPRYQVTQFGKPVTLSCSQTLNHNVMYWYQQKSSQAPKLLFHYYDKDFNNEADTPDNFQSRRPNTSFCFLDIRSPGLGDTAMYLCATSRDGAGLSNQPQHFGDGTRLSIL.

This clonotype was seen many times. The chain has TRBV28 and TRBJ1-4, with TRBD1 matching 7 bases. The CDR3 loop spans 14 amino acids. Trimming took 4 bases from V and 4 from J; bases not matched to a gene: 3. CDR1 and CDR2 (germline): MDHEN, SYDVKM. The CDR3 nucleotides are TGTGCCAGCAGTTCGACAGGGAGTAATGAAAAACTGTTTTTT. Protein sequence: CASSSTGSNEKLFF.

This clonotype was observed at least ten times. This chain joins TRBV6-1 and TRBJ1-5; perhaps TRBD1 as D (5 bases). The CDR3 has 19 residues. The ends were cut back, 5 bases at V and 0 bases at J, with 23 bases in the middle. Germline V gives CDR1 MNHNS, CDR2 SASEGT. CDR3 DNA: TGTGCCAGCAGTTACTCACGGGTGCCAGGACAAAATAGCAATCAGCCCCAGCATTTT. Translating gives CASSYSRVPGQNSNQPQHF.

This clonotype occurred many times. This sequence joins TRBV11-2 and TRBJ2-1; D call uncertain. Trimming left V 5 bases short and J 6 bases short, with 11 bases between. The CDR3 consists of 13 residues. CDR1 and CDR2 (germline): SGHAT, FQNNGV. CDR3 in amino acids: CASSPRRGNEQFF. The CDR3 bases are TGTGCCAGCAGCCCGCGTAGAGGCAATGAGCAGTTCTTC. Full variable domain (outside the CDR3, taken from reference TRBV11-2 and TRBJ2-1): EAGVAQSPRYKIIEKRQSVAFWCNPISGHATLYWYQQILGQGPKLLIQFQNNGVVDDSQLPKDRFSAERLKGVDSTLKIQPAKLEDSAVYLCASSPRRGNEQFFGPGTRLTVL.

This clonotype has a count of ten or more. The V and J genes are TRBV11-2 and TRBJ2-1; 11 nucleotides match TRBD2. This CDR3 comprises 14 residues. V dropped 6 bases and J dropped 6; count of bases not matched to a gene: 4. Germline CDR1 and CDR2: SGHAT and FQNNGV. The chain's CDR3 is CASRIAGGSNEQFF. The CDR3 region has the DNA TGTGCCAGCAGGATAGCGGGAGGGAGCAATGAGCAGTTCTTC.

This clonotype was seen repeatedly, ten times or more. The rearrangement joins TRBV5-1 to TRBJ2-5; no firm D call. The CDR3 totals 13 residues. Deletions cut 1 base from V and 1 base from J, with 5 bases between. Germline V gene data show CDR1 as SGHRS and CDR2 as YFSETQ. CDR3 sequence reads: CASSLKPQETQYF. DNA of the CDR3: TGCGCCAGCAGCTTGAAACCCCAAGAGACCCAGTACTTC.

This clonotype was observed at least ten times. V usage is TRBV7-2 and J usage is TRBJ2-7; 9 bases match TRBD1. V gave up 2 bases and J gave up 1 base; unmatched junction bases: 6. Germline-derived CDR1 and CDR2 are SGHTA and FQGNSA. The CDR3 covers 16 residues. CDR3 DNA sequence: TGTGCCAGCAGCTTATCCCGGGACAGGGCTTCCTACGAGCAGTACTTC. Protein sequence: CASSLSRDRASYEQYF.

At least ten counts were recorded for this clonotype. V gene TRBV7-8 combines with J gene TRBJ2-4; 7 positions agree with TRBD1. The germline V gene encodes CDR1 SGHVS and CDR2 FQNEAQ. This CDR3 contains 13 residues. V trimming: 4 bases; J trimming: 6 bases; junction bases outside the gene matches: 3. The CDR3 nucleotides read TGTGCCAGCAGCTCCGGGACAGCAAACATTCAGTACTTC. This codes for CASSSGTANIQYF.

This clonotype was recorded many times. V is TRBV7-2 and J is TRBJ1-1; D is possibly TRBD1 (6 bases). V was cut by 2 bases and J by 2 bases, with 15 bases left in between. Germline V gene sequence: CDR1 SGHTA, CDR2 FQGNSA. This CDR3 region has 16 residues. The CDR3 sequence: CASSLTGASPNTEAFF. For the CDR3, the DNA is TGTGCCAGCAGCTTAACGGGGGCATCTCCCAACACTGAAGCTTTCTTT.

The chain couples TRBV19 to TRBJ2-5, with D maybe TRBD1 (6 bases). CDR3 length: 17 amino acids. V lost 7 bases and J lost 2, with 23 bases in between. Germline values: CDR1 LNHDA, CDR2 SQIVND (reference sequence). DNA of the CDR3: TGTGCCAGTACCCCAGTCTGGACAGAGTTGGGGCAAGAGACCCAGTACTTC. This encodes CASTPVWTELGQETQYF.

The table lists this clonotype with a few counts. The chain employs TRBV28 and TRBJ1-5; D is undetermined. The CDR3 is 16 amino acids. Germline V gene data show CDR1 as MDHEN and CDR2 as SYDVKM. Trimming shortened V by 2 bases and J by 4 bases, and 15 bases separated the two germline ends. The CDR3 is CASSLMAGFGNQPQHF. For the CDR3, the DNA is TGTGCCAGCAGTTTAATGGCGGGATTCGGTAATCAGCCCCAGCATTTT.

The sample holds many counts of this clonotype. V is TRBV7-8 and J is TRBJ1-6, with D uncertain. Germline CDR1 SGHVS, CDR2 FQNEAQ. The CDR3 covers 16 residues. The V end lost 3 bases, the J end lost 7 bases, and 16 bases lay between the germline ends. The CDR3 loop reads CASSFSGARGNSPLHF. The CDR3 DNA reads TGTGCCAGCAGCTTTAGCGGCGCCCGAGGAAATTCACCCCTCCACTTT.

This clonotype was seen ten or more times. The rearrangement links TRBV7-6 to TRBJ1-6, with D unclear. CDR1 SGHVS and CDR2 FNYEAQ come from the germline V gene. V was pared by 1 base and J by 0 bases, with 7 bases between. The CDR3 contains 16 residues. The CDR3 DNA is TGTGCCAGCAGCTTAGTAGGGAGCTCCTATAATTCACCCCTCCACTTT. Encoded protein: CASSLVGSSYNSPLHF.

The chain recombines TRBV5-1 with TRBJ2-1, with no clear D. Germline CDR1 reads SGHRS; CDR2 reads YFSETQ. With 7 bases removed from V and 6 bases from J, the gap between germline ends came to 26 bases. CDR3 length equals 17 residues. The CDR3 loop reads CASGETRSRTRFNEQFF. The CDR3 DNA sequence: TGCGCCAGCGGCGAAACGCGTTCTAGAACTCGATTCAATGAGCAGTTCTTC.

This clonotype showed up many times. The genes are TRBV28 and TRBJ2-7; TRBD2 might be the D (5 bases). The CDR3 runs to 14 residues. Germline V gene data show CDR1 as MDHEN and CDR2 as SYDVKM. The germline V and J ends were trimmed by 7 bases and 8 bases, with 21 bases remaining between them. CDR3 in amino acids: CASTFSTFPGKQYF. Here the CDR3 DNA reads TGTGCCAGCACCTTCTCTACCTTCCCCGGGAAGCAGTACTTC.